The sequence of this T cell receptor beta chain was determined in a study of T cell responses to AZD1222 COVID-19 vaccine (dated by TCRdb to the early 2020s). Some background on the complete study: AZD1222 recipients whose second dose came at about 4 weeks and those whose second dose came at about 12 weeks were combined into one group, since spike-specific TCR depth and breadth did not differ between the two schedules. Enrollment into the trials was organized by age into subgroups of 18-55, 56-69 and 70-plus years, and those subgroups contained roughly 150, 30 and 60 TCR-sequenced participants, respectively. A total of 230 to 250 trial participants underwent TCR sequencing, of whom about 210 received two doses of AZD1222 and about 25 received two doses of the MenACWY control vaccine.

This sample's time point label indicates: baseline before first vaccination. Vaccinee samples were obtained from the UK trials COV001 and COV002, which included a single-blind randomized controlled phase 2/3 trial of AZD1222 (ChAdOx1 nCoV-19) in healthy adults. Trial participant PBMC samples were collected at day 0 and day 28 after the second dose for TCRbeta chain sequencing. The CDR3 regions of human TCRbeta chains were analyzed by immunosequencing. The paper's processing steps were these. Repertoire TCRs were matched against a reference library of SARS-CoV-2-specific TCRs generated with the MIRA antigen-specificity platform. Breadth meant the fraction of unique TCRs that were SARS-CoV-2-associated, whereas depth meant the fraction of total T cells that were SARS-CoV-2-associated. Using the MIRA data, every spike-specific TCR was mapped to the spike region that the TCR reacted to and assigned to either a CD4 or a CD8 class. Log10-transformed breadth and depth values were compared by one-way ANOVA with Sidak's multiple comparisons tests. TCRdb took over this immuneACCESS table, retaining in-frame rearrangements with V and J assigned. Such tables are incomplete; in checked studies, under half of the missing clones stem from an unresolved V gene, and the remainder is unexplained. V, J and clone size were drawn from that table, and D and trimming were deduced from the DNA. This sample holds about 140,000 clones; around 88% were observed only once. Nearly 3.5% of the sample is taken by the ten largest.

Broad study findings and their caveats: The 56-69-year group was small, and its depth increase did not reach significance, likely because of low power. Participants were mostly white British and included more females than males, and it was suggested by the authors that clonal diversity may have been underestimated. After two AZD1222 doses, both the breadth and the depth of spike-specific TCRs were significantly higher than at day 0 and than in MenACWY recipients. Conclusions about previously exposed vaccinees were limited because only six AZD1222 recipients were SARS-CoV-2 seropositive at baseline. No day 14 peak-response samples were available, so repertoires were characterized only after the peak T cell response. Epitopes outside the regions mutated in the B.1.351 and B.1.1.7 variants were reportedly recognized by nearly half of the unique spike-specific TCRs. The vaccine-associated CD4 TCRs covered the entire spike protein, and the dominant responses fell in regions 160-218 and 743-854.

For this clone: The clone's antigen remains unknown. No much larger clone is present one base from it, and per-base qualities are unavailable.

V drops 0 bases and J drops 3 bases, leaving 13 bases in between. The germline V gene (reference sequence) supplies CDR1 MNHEY and CDR2 SMNVEV. The CDR3 measures 16 amino acids from cysteine to phenylalanine. Solely the CDR3 DNA is kept, with 48 bases framed from the first base. The input for sequencing was peripheral blood, taken on day 0 of AZD1222 vaccination. The chain is made from TRBV27 and TRBJ2-3, with TRBD2 tentatively as D gene (5 bases match). The clonotype originates from an adult in good health. The DNA sequence is given as TGTGCCAGCAGTTTATCTGACGGATCGGGGACAGATACGCAGTATTTT. This translates into CASSLSDGSGTDTQYF.